A single sample gave rise to the 32 T cell receptor beta chains below, sequenced in a study of T cells in women clearing cervical HPV infection. Here immunoSEQ multiplex PCR was the method, and the copy in TCRdb shows in-frame clones only, minus some. This table holds about 32,000 clones. The sequenced material came from blood buffy coat. The receptor source for this set is a woman between 18 and 70 years old with a cervical HPV16 infection that either progressed to CIN3+ or cleared (not recorded which).

As to this clone: Read coverage stops 3 residues before the CDR3 terminus; the germline J gene supplies the remainder. The chain carries TRBV19 and TRBJ2-1; D may be TRBD2 (5 bases). The V gene lost 0 bases and the J gene lost 2 bases, with 17 bases spanning the gap. Germline V gene sequence: CDR1 LNHDA, CDR2 SQIVND (reference sequence). The CDR3 runs 18 residues. CDR3 loop: CASSIEPQTSVTYNEQFF. Incomplete CDR3 DNA: TGTGCCAGTAGTATAGAGCCCCAAACTAGTGTAACCTACAATGAG.

With respect to this clone: The CDR3 end falls 3 residues outside the read, so it is completed with the germline J gene. The rearrangement links TRBV19 to TRBJ2-2; 9 nucleotides match TRBD1. The CDR3 contains 14 residues. Losses at the gene ends were 4 bases for V and 4 bases for J; bases not matched to a gene: 1. CDR1 is LNHDA and CDR2 is SQIVND in the germline V gene (reference sequence). The CDR3 bases that were read are TGTGCCAGTAGTAACAGGGGGCGCACCGGGGAG. Encoded protein: CASSNRGRTGE. The full CDR3 sequence reads CASSNRGRTGELFF.

A remark on this clone: The CDR3 goes on 3 residues after the read ends, and that part is filled in from the germline J gene. The chain carries TRBV27 and TRBJ1-5; the D is unclear. The CDR3 contains 15 residues. V lost 3 bases, J lost 0 bases, and 9 bases lay in between. The germline CDR1 and CDR2 sequences are MNHEY and SMNVEV (reference sequence). Partial CDR3 DNA: TGTGCCAGCAGTTTGGCCAGTGGTAGCAATCAGCCC. Encoded protein: CASSLASGSNQP. The full CDR3 protein reads CASSLASGSNQPQHF.

Worth noting for this clone: The read finishes 3 residues shy of the CDR3 end, and the germline J gene is used to complete it. The rearrangement joins TRBV10-1 to TRBJ1-1; TRBD1 matches 7 bases. The CDR3 has 17 residues. Germline V gene lookup returns CDR1 WNHNN and CDR2 SYGVQD (reference sequence). V lost 0 bases, J lost 6 bases, and 13 bases stayed unmatched. The CDR3 region is CASSESGTGAAGAEAFF. CDR3 DNA (partial): TGCGCCAGCAGTGAGTCCGGTACAGGGGCCGCCGGCGCTGAA.

Comment on this clone: The read is 3 residues too short to cover the CDR3 end, so that end is filled in from the germline J gene. The V call is TRBV30, the J call TRBJ2-4; D unresolved. This CDR3 is 12 amino acids long. CDR1 GTSNPN and CDR2 SVGIG come from the germline V gene (reference sequence). Partial CDR3 DNA: TGTGCCTGCCCATCTCTGGCAGGTGGT. Its protein is CACPSLAGG. The full CDR3 protein reads CACPSLAGGQYF.

Of note for this clone: The read falls 3 residues short of the CDR3 end, and the missing part is taken from the germline J gene. V and J are TRBV7-9 and TRBJ2-3, with 9 positions matching TRBD1. Germline V gene lookup returns CDR1 SEHNR and CDR2 FQNEAQ (reference sequence). The CDR3 runs to 15 residues. V shed 5 bases and J 3 bases; nucleotides not matched to a gene: 6. The CDR3: CASSPTGTGTDTQYF. CDR3 bases read: TGTGCCAGCAGCCCAACCGGGACAGGGACAGATACG.

For this clone: The read falls 3 residues short of the CDR3 end, and the missing part is taken from the germline J gene. The rearrangement joins TRBV7-8 to TRBJ1-5; tentative D call: TRBD1 (5 bases). CDR3 length equals 15 residues. In germline, CDR1 is SGHVS, CDR2 FQNEAQ. The V gene lost 2 bases and the J gene lost 6 bases, with 14 bases spanning the gap. The sequenced part of the CDR3 DNA is TGTGCCAGCAGCTTACTCCAGGGTCCTAGTCAGCCC. Protein sequence: CASSLLQGPSQP. In full, the CDR3 reads CASSLLQGPSQPQHF.

Note on this clone: The read terminates 3 residues ahead of where the CDR3 ends, so the germline J gene completes it. This chain uses TRBV5-1 with TRBJ2-3; TRBD2 matches 12 bases. CDR3 length equals 15 residues. Germline V gene data show CDR1 as SGHRS and CDR2 as YFSETQ. The trim removed 4 bases at V and 3 bases at J, leaving 3 bases unmatched. The part of the CDR3 DNA that was read is TGCGCCAGCAGCCCCGGACTAGCGGGAACAGATACG. Residues: CASSPGLAGTDT. The whole CDR3 protein is CASSPGLAGTDTQYF.

Note on this clone: The missing CDR3 end, 3 residues past where the read stops, is filled in from the germline J gene. This chain links TRBV12-5 with TRBJ2-1, with D perhaps matching TRBD1 or TRBD2 (7 bases each). In germline, CDR1 is LGHNT, CDR2 FRNRAP. Deletions cut 0 bases from V and 4 bases from J, with 19 bases between. This CDR3 comprises 18 residues. The CDR3: CASGLVRANRGGYNEQFF. CDR3 DNA (partial): TGTGCTAGTGGTTTGGTACGGGCTAACAGGGGAGGGTACAATGAG. Full variable domain (missing parts from reference TRBV12-5 and TRBJ2-1): DARVTQTPRHKVTEMGQEVTMRCQPILGHNTVFWYRQTMMQGLELLAYFRNRAPLDDSGMPKDRFSAEMPDATLATLKIQPSEPRDSAVYFCASGLVRANRGGYNEQFFGPGTRLTVL.

Regarding this clone: The CDR3 is cut off 3 residues early in the read; its end comes from the germline J gene. The chain has TRBV27 and TRBJ2-7; 12 bases align to TRBD2. CDR1 is MNHEY and CDR2 is SMNVEV in the germline V gene (reference sequence). The junction had 2 bases not matched to a gene; V was cut back by 3 bases and J by 5 bases. This CDR3 has 14 residues. The CDR3 bases that were read are TGTGCCAGCAGTTTCGGGACTAGCGGGCACGAG. As protein: CASSFGTSGHE. The entire CDR3 sequence reads CASSFGTSGHEQYF.

Comment on this clone: The read is 3 residues too short to cover the CDR3 end, so that end is filled in from the germline J gene. This chain connects TRBV5-5 to TRBJ2-7; the match to TRBD2 covers 8 bases. Germline V gene data show CDR1 as SGHKS and CDR2 as YYEKEE (reference sequence). Trimming cost V 7 bases and J 2 bases; bases outside gene matches: 5. CDR3 length: 13 amino acids. Partial CDR3 DNA: TGTGCCAGCGGTAGCGGGGAACCCTACGAG. Translation gives CASGSGEPYE. The complete CDR3 protein is CASGSGEPYEQYF. The full variable domain, in which reference TRBV5-5 and TRBJ2-7 provide the parts outside the CDR3, is DAGVTQSPTHLIKTRGQQVTLRCSPISGHKSVSWYQQVLGQGPQFIFQYYEKEERGRGNFPDRFSARQFPNYSSELNVNALLLGDSALYLCASGSGEPYEQYFGPGTRLTVT.

CDR3 in amino acids: CSALTADRVYTEAFF. Partial CDR3 DNA: TGCAGCGCCCTTACCGCAGACAGGGTATACACTGAA. This chain uses TRBV29-1 with TRBJ1-1; 7 nucleotides align to TRBD1. The missing CDR3 end, 3 residues past where the read stops, is filled in from the germline J gene. The CDR3 consists of 15 residues. Looked up from germline, CDR1 is SQVTM and CDR2 is ANQGSEA. The V gene end was trimmed by 7 bases and the J gene end by 3 bases; junction bases not matched to a gene: 14.

Notes on this clone: With the read ending 3 residues before the CDR3 end, the germline J gene is used to fill in that end. V is TRBV19 and J is TRBJ1-5, with D uncertain. The CDR3 runs 14 residues. V dropped 5 bases and J dropped 0 bases, with 8 bases sitting between them. Germline CDR1 LNHDA, CDR2 SQIVND (reference sequence). The sequenced CDR3 bases are TGTGCCAGTAGTGCGGCCGTTAGCAATCAGCCC. It is translated as CASSAAVSNQP. The CDR3 in full is CASSAAVSNQPQHF.

About this clone itself: Sequencing ends 3 residues short of the CDR3 end; the germline J gene provides the rest. The chain uses TRBV5-6 and TRBJ2-1, with TRBD1 matching 10 bases. The ends lost 3 bases at V and 8 bases at J; junction bases unmatched: 2. CDR1 SGHDT and CDR2 YYEEEE come from the germline V gene. The CDR3 is 13 amino acids. CDR3 in amino acids: CASSSDRGHEQFF. CDR3 DNA, as far as it was read: TGTGCCAGCAGCTCCGACAGGGGGCATGAG.

With respect to this clone: Read data end 3 residues before the CDR3 end; the end is taken from the germline J gene. The rearrangement links TRBV6-4 to TRBJ2-2; weak D call: TRBD1 (6 bases). V gave up 6 bases and J gave up 6 bases, with 17 bases separating them. CDR1 and CDR2 (germline): MRHNA, SNTAGT. The CDR3 sequence is 15 residues long. This CDR3 reads CASSQEPEGAGELFF. The CDR3 bases that were read are TGTGCCAGCAGCCAGGAACCAGAGGGGGCCGGGGAG.

For this clone: Compared with germline, one end of the junction differs, possibly owing to a read error. The CDR3 is cut off 3 residues early in the read; its end comes from the germline J gene. The rearrangement joins TRBV23-1 to TRBJ2-5; maybe TRBD1 (6 bases). TRBV23-1 qualifies as an ORF whose function is uncertain. The CDR3 covers 13 residues. The CDR3 DNA, read in part, is TGCGCCAGCAGCCAATCCACAGGGGAGACC. As protein: CASSQSTGET. Given in full, the CDR3 is CASSQSTGETQYF.

A note on this clone: The sequenced fragment ends 3 residues before the CDR3 boundary, so the rest is inferred from the germline J gene. This sequence joins TRBV28 and TRBJ2-1; no firm D call. The CDR3 runs to 13 residues. Germline CDR1 is MDHEN and CDR2 is SYDVKM. The germline V and J ends were trimmed by 4 bases and 6 bases, with 10 bases remaining between them. The CDR3 loop reads CASSSIKPNEQFF. The CDR3 DNA, read in part, is TGTGCCAGCAGTTCCATTAAGCCCAATGAG.

As regards this clone: The junction differs from germline at one of its ends, possibly a read error. Read sequence stops 3 residues before the CDR3 end, and the germline J gene provides the missing end. V is TRBV4-2 and J is TRBJ2-4, with TRBD2 matching 9 bases. Looked up from germline, CDR1 is LGHNA and CDR2 is YNFKEQ. The CDR3 is 16 residues long. CDR3 amino acids: CASSPDFAGGAHIQYF. The sequenced CDR3 bases are TGCGCCAGCAGCCCGGACTTTGCGGGGGGGGCTCACATT.

The CDR3 is CASRPQWNTEAFF. The DNA read from the CDR3 is TGTGCCAGCAGGCCCCAGTGGAACACTGAA. The chain employs TRBV6-2 or TRBV6-3 and TRBJ1-1; D call uncertain. The CDR3 end is not reached by the read, which stops 3 residues before it; the germline J gene fills it in. Germline CDR1 MNHEY, CDR2 SVGEGT. V was trimmed by 6 bases and J by 1 base, leaving 9 bases between them. The CDR3 contains 13 residues.

Remarks on this clone: Read data end 3 residues before the CDR3 end; the end is taken from the germline J gene. At the DNA level, this CDR3 is encoded by other sequences in the same sample as well. The V call is TRBV29-1, the J call TRBJ2-3; 11 bases align to TRBD2. This CDR3 is 14 amino acids long. Germline V gene sequence: CDR1 SQVTM, CDR2 ANQGSEA. J was trimmed by 5 bases and V by 6 bases; bases with no gene match: 7. CDR3 residues: CSVTPGLAGDTQYF. The CDR3 DNA, read in part, is TGCAGCGTAACCCCTGGACTAGCGGGAGATACG.

This chain's CDR3 is CAISEPKGQGLYDYTF. CDR3 bases read: TGTGCCATCAGTGAGCCGAAGGGACAGGGTCTCTACGAC. The J gene is TRBJ1-2, the V gene TRBV10-3; the match to TRBD1 covers 9 bases. The read ends 3 residues early relative to the CDR3; the germline J gene fills the gap. Per germline, CDR1 ENHRY and CDR2 SYGVKD. The CDR3 extends over 16 amino acids.

As for this clone: The read terminates 3 residues ahead of where the CDR3 ends, so the germline J gene completes it. The V gene is TRBV7-2, the J gene TRBJ1-2; maybe TRBD1 (6 bases). The CDR3 is made up of 15 amino acids. Germline-derived CDR1 and CDR2 are SGHTA and FQGNSA. V was shortened by 5 bases and J by 5 bases, with 18 bases between the two germline ends. This CDR3 is CASSTRQANTYGYTF. Incomplete CDR3 DNA: TGTGCCAGCAGCACAAGACAGGCTAACACTTATGGC.

As for this clone: The read comes to an end 3 residues before the CDR3 does, leaving the germline J gene to fill in the end. The chain joins TRBV30 to TRBJ1-2; 7 bases match TRBD1. CDR3 length: 12 amino acids. Germline V gene sequence: CDR1 GTSNPN, CDR2 SVGIG (reference sequence). The CDR3 is CAWSEGGHDYTF. CDR3 DNA, as far as it was read: TGTGCCTGGAGTGAAGGGGGCCATGAC.

Details on this clone: The read ends 3 residues before the CDR3 terminus; that terminus is restored from the germline J gene. This chain connects TRBV2 to TRBJ1-2; 9 nucleotides agree with TRBD1. Germline V lookup: CDR1 SNHLY, CDR2 FYNNEI. CDR3 length: 14 amino acids. The covered CDR3 bases are TGTGCCATCGGGGGGAATACAGGGGGCGAGGGC. It codes for CAIGGNTGGEG. The whole CDR3 protein is CAIGGNTGGEGYTF.

In the case of this clone: The read is 3 residues too short to cover the CDR3 end, so that end is filled in from the germline J gene. The chain joins TRBV19 to TRBJ1-5; TRBD1 matches 9 bases. This CDR3 is 16 amino acids long. CDR1 LNHDA and CDR2 SQIVND come from the germline V gene (reference sequence). V trimming: 7 bases; J trimming: 6 bases; junction bases outside the gene matches: 13. The CDR3 reads CASTLEGQGVGQPQHF. CDR3 bases read: TGTGCCAGTACCTTAGAGGGACAGGGCGTTGGTCAGCCC.

To note about this clone: The read terminates 3 residues ahead of where the CDR3 ends, so the germline J gene completes it. J is TRBJ2-7 and V is TRBV20-1; a weak D match, TRBD2 (6 bases). In germline, CDR1 is DFQATT, CDR2 SNEGSKA (reference sequence). Trimming left V 1 base short and J 0 bases short, with 22 bases between. The CDR3 sequence is 18 residues long. Incomplete CDR3 DNA: TGCAGTGCTAGAGGTCGGGGAGGCGCCGGGCCCTACTCCTACGAG. The encoded protein is CSARGRGGAGPYSYE. The complete CDR3 sequence is CSARGRGGAGPYSYEQYF.

In regard to this clone: Read coverage stops 3 residues before the CDR3 terminus; the germline J gene supplies the remainder. V and J are TRBV19 and TRBJ2-2, with D unclear. The CDR3 covers 14 residues. Germline V CDR1 and CDR2: LNHDA, SQIVND (reference sequence). The CDR3 bases that were read are TGTGCCAGTAGTGCGGTTCCCTATAATTCACCG. The encoded protein is CASSAVPYNSP. The whole CDR3 is CASSAVPYNSPLFF.

Remarks on this clone: The read comes to an end 3 residues before the CDR3 does, leaving the germline J gene to fill in the end. The chain is built from TRBV10-3 and TRBJ2-3, with D perhaps matching TRBD2 (5 bases). The CDR3 sequence is 16 residues long. Germline CDR1 and CDR2: ENHRY and SYGVKD. CDR3 sequence reads: CAISESMAGGNQPQYF. CDR3 DNA (partial): TGTGCCATCAGTGAGTCGATGGCAGGAGGCAATCAGCCG.

Comments on this clone: The observed sequence ends 3 residues before the CDR3 terminus, with the missing tail filled in from the germline J gene. This chain links TRBV10-3 with TRBJ1-1, with D perhaps TRBD1 (5 bases). The V gene lost 0 bases and the J gene lost 4 bases, with 18 bases spanning the gap. Germline-derived CDR1 and CDR2 are ENHRY and SYGVKD. The CDR3 runs to 17 residues. Incomplete CDR3 DNA: TGTGCCATCAGTGAGTCGAAGGGGCCCCGCGGGGGCACTGAA. It translates to CAISESKGPRGGTE. The CDR3 in full is CAISESKGPRGGTEAFF.

With regard to this clone: The observed sequence ends 3 residues before the CDR3 terminus, with the missing tail filled in from the germline J gene. This rearrangement joins TRBV20-1 to TRBJ1-1; perhaps TRBD1 as D (5 bases). CDR1 is DFQATT, CDR2 SNEGSKA, per germline (reference sequence). The V and J ends lost 6 bases and 3 bases respectively, with 8 bases between them. The CDR3 has 11 residues. This CDR3 reads CSAGTHTEAFF. The CDR3 DNA, read in part, is TGCAGTGCGGGGACTCACACTGAA.

CDR3 bases read: TGTGCCAGCAGCTTAGTTGGCGGGGGTAGGGAGACC. Protein sequence: CASSLVGGGRET. The whole CDR3 sequence reads CASSLVGGGRETQYF. This chain joins TRBV11-2 and TRBJ2-5; 7 nucleotides line up with TRBD2. The CDR3 end falls 3 residues outside the read, so it is completed with the germline J gene. CDR1 and CDR2 from the germline V gene are SGHAT and FQNNGV. The CDR3 consists of 15 residues. V shed 1 base and J 5 bases; nucleotides not matched to a gene: 7. Combining the CDR3 with reference TRBV11-2 and TRBJ2-5 gives the whole variable domain EAGVAQSPRYKIIEKRQSVAFWCNPISGHATLYWYQQILGQGPKLLIQFQNNGVVDDSQLPKDRFSAERLKGVDSTLKIQPAKLEDSAVYLCASSLVGGGRETQYFGPGTRLLVL.

Concerning this clone itself: The DNA ends 3 residues before the CDR3 does, and the rest of the CDR3 is filled in from the germline J gene. The chain uses TRBV28 and TRBJ2-3, with D perhaps matching TRBD2 (7 bases). V was clipped by 4 bases and J by 5 bases, with 16 bases between them. From germline, CDR1 is MDHEN and CDR2 SYDVKM. The length of the CDR3 is 15 residues. CDR3 loop: CASSSGGQLKDTQYF. The covered CDR3 bases are TGTGCCAGCAGTTCGGGGGGCCAGTTGAAAGATACG.